What follows are 5 T cell receptor beta chains derived from one specimen sequenced in a study of T cell repertoires in cytomegalovirus infection. TCRdb re-called the reads through MiXCR, storing one row per CDR3 protein. Of fewer than 650,000 distinct CDR3 sequences in the sample, around 40% were seen once. Antigens of these TCRs are unknown. Here the sequenced sample was cultured PBMCs, taken from culture after CMV antigen stimulation. The receptor set was obtained from a human donor in good health (CMV status not recorded). Some clones in this sample may be carry-over from other donors' samples.

This clonotype has only a few counts. V gene TRBV12-3 or TRBV12-4 combines with J gene TRBJ1-2, with 8 bases fitting TRBD1. The CDR3 covers 14 residues. The J segment lost 8 bases and the V segment lost 4 bases, leaving 9 bases of the junction unmatched. The CDR3 DNA reads as TGTGCCAGCAGTTACCCGGACAGGGTAAGAGGCTACACCTTC. Protein product: CASSYPDRVRGYTF.

V gene TRBV7-2 combines with J gene TRBJ1-1; tentatively, D is TRBD1 (5 bases). CDR1 is SGHTA and CDR2 is FQGNSA in the germline V gene. This CDR3 comprises 15 residues. Trimming took 1 base from V and 8 from J, leaving 17 bases between them. This chain's CDR3 is CASSLDGGTASEAFF. The CDR3 nucleotides are TGTGCCAGCAGCTTAGACGGGGGAACAGCCAGCGAAGCTTTCTTT.

The gene calls are TRBV11-2 and TRBJ2-7; the match to TRBD1 covers 9 bases. The V and J ends lost 4 bases and 4 bases, in that order; junction bases with no gene match: 11. Germline lookup yields CDR1 SGHAT and CDR2 FQNNGV. This CDR3 spans 16 amino acids. The CDR3 nucleotides are TGTGCCAGCAGCTCAGCAGCGGGACAGGGTTGGTACGAGCAGTACTTC. Residues: CASSSAAGQGWYEQYF. Looking up the rest from reference TRBV11-2 and TRBJ2-7 gives the full variable domain: EAGVAQSPRYKIIEKRQSVAFWCNPISGHATLYWYQQILGQGPKLLIQFQNNGVVDDSQLPKDRFSAERLKGVDSTLKIQPAKLEDSAVYLCASSSAAGQGWYEQYFGPGTRLTVT.

This clonotype has just a few counts. V is TRBV2 and J is TRBJ1-5, with D uncertain. This CDR3 region has 14 residues. Trimming left V 3 bases short and J 3 bases short, with 9 bases between. Germline V gene data show CDR1 as SNHLY and CDR2 as FYNNEI. The CDR3 DNA reads TGTGCCAGCAGTGAGTCCAGCACCAATCAGCCCCAGCATTTT. Translating gives CASSESSTNQPQHF.

Only one count was recorded for this clonotype. This chain links TRBV18 with TRBJ2-3; tentative D call: TRBD2 (6 bases). The CDR3 consists of 16 residues. V lost 4 bases and J lost 0, with 14 bases in between. Germline V gene data show CDR1 as KGHSH and CDR2 as LQKENI. CDR3 loop: CASSQTAGGSTDTQYF. In DNA form, the CDR3 reads TGTGCCAGCTCACAGACAGCGGGTGGGAGCACAGATACGCAGTATTTT.